This is a list of T cell receptor beta chains from one sample in a study of cytomegalovirus exposure and HLA in healthy donors. Repertoires were generated with immunoSEQ multiplex PCR, while TCRdb's copy carries only in-frame clones and drops some. The sample lists fewer than 250,000 clones; roughly 91% were seen once. Specimen: PBMCs. Receptors were obtained from a woman in her late teens or twenties in good health and CMV-seropositive. CDR3s include the opening cysteine and the closing phenylalanine or tryptophan. The D gene is left open where the match is weak. A clone size is listed for some rows: how often the clone was seen (once, few, many), or a class if it is expanded.

clone size: NA
V gene: TRBV5-1
J gene: TRBJ1-2
D gene: TRBD1
CDR3 protein: CASSLGALQGARRGYTF
CDR3 DNA: TGCGCCAGCAGCTTGGGGGCCTTACAGGGGGCGCGGCGTGGCTACACCTTC

clone size: NA
V gene: TRBV30
J gene: TRBJ1-2
D gene: NA
CDR3 protein: CAWTQGDANYGYTF
CDR3 DNA: TGTGCCTGGACCCAGGGCGACGCTAACTATGGCTACACCTTC

clone size: NA
V gene: TRBV5-5
J gene: TRBJ1-5
D gene: TRBD1
CDR3 protein: CASSLEGQTYQPQHF
CDR3 DNA: TGTGCCAGCAGCTTGGAGGGACAGACCTATCAGCCCCAGCATTTT

clone size: NA
V gene: TRBV5-1
J gene: TRBJ2-7
D gene: TRBD2
CDR3 protein: CASSFGLAYEQYF
CDR3 DNA: TGCGCCAGCAGCTTTGGACTAGCTTACGAGCAGTACTTC

clone size: NA
V gene: TRBV4-1
J gene: TRBJ1-5
D gene: TRBD1
CDR3 protein: CASSQDTGGAFSQPQHF
CDR3 DNA: TGCGCCAGCAGCCAAGATACAGGGGGCGCGTTTAGTCAGCCCCAGCATTTT

clone size: many
V gene: TRBV7-9
J gene: TRBJ2-2
D gene: TRBD2
CDR3 protein: CASRGLAGVAGELFF
CDR3 DNA: TGTGCCAGTCGAGGACTAGCGGGAGTCGCCGGGGAGCTGTTTTTT

clone size: once
V gene: TRBV27
J gene: TRBJ2-1
D gene: NA
CDR3 protein: CASSLFQRGHSYNEQFF
CDR3 DNA: TGTGCCAGCAGTTTATTCCAGCGGGGACACTCCTACAATGAGCAGTTCTTC

clone size: NA
V gene: TRBV4-1
J gene: TRBJ2-7
D gene: NA
CDR3 protein: CASSQVRTAIYEQYF
CDR3 DNA: TGCGCCAGCAGCCAAGTTAGGACAGCCATCTACGAGCAGTACTTC

clone size: NA
V gene: TRBV7-9
J gene: TRBJ2-3
D gene: TRBD2
CDR3 protein: CASSRTSGGTDTQYF
CDR3 DNA: TGTGCCAGCAGCCGGACTAGCGGGGGCACAGATACGCAGTATTTT

clone size: once
V gene: TRBV7-9
J gene: TRBJ1-3
D gene: NA
CDR3 protein: CASSLDEGHSGNTIYF
CDR3 DNA: TGTGCCAGCAGCTTAGATGAGGGACACTCTGGAAACACCATATATTTT

clone size: NA
V gene: TRBV4-1
J gene: TRBJ2-7
D gene: TRBD2
CDR3 protein: CASSQVRGGGSSYEQYF
CDR3 DNA: TGCGCCAGCAGCCAAGTGAGGGGCGGGGGAAGCTCCTACGAGCAGTACTTC

clone size: NA
V gene: TRBV13
J gene: TRBJ1-2
D gene: NA
CDR3 protein: CASSLGRGGYTF
CDR3 DNA: TGTGCCAGCAGCTTAGGCAGGGGAGGCTACACCTTC

clone size: NA
V gene: TRBV13
J gene: TRBJ2-1
D gene: TRBD2
CDR3 protein: CASRQTSGNEQFF
CDR3 DNA: TGTGCCAGCAGACAGACTAGCGGGAATGAGCAGTTCTTC

clone size: NA
V gene: TRBV5-6
J gene: TRBJ1-4
D gene: NA
CDR3 protein: CASSAGLPMEKLFF
CDR3 DNA: TGTGCCAGCAGCGCCGGACTACCGATGGAAAAACTGTTTTTT

clone size: NA
V gene: TRBV30
J gene: TRBJ1-1
D gene: NA
CDR3 protein: CAWSVTGGAITEAFF
CDR3 DNA: TGTGCCTGGAGTGTAACCGGGGGAGCGATCACTGAAGCTTTCTTT

clone size: NA
V gene: TRBV27
J gene: TRBJ2-5
D gene: NA
CDR3 protein: CASSAEDYPGRQETQYF
CDR3 DNA: TGTGCCAGCAGCGCAGAGGACTACCCGGGACGCCAAGAGACCCAGTACTTC

clone size: NA
V gene: TRBV11-2
J gene: TRBJ1-3
D gene: NA
CDR3 protein: CASSPTGGFRNTIYF
CDR3 DNA: TGTGCCAGCAGCCCAACCGGAGGATTTAGAAACACCATATATTTT

clone size: NA
V gene: TRBV28
J gene: TRBJ2-1
D gene: NA
CDR3 protein: CASSSLRKQFF
CDR3 DNA: TGTGCCAGCAGTTCACTTCGCAAGCAGTTCTTC

clone size: NA
V gene: TRBV4-1
J gene: TRBJ1-3
D gene: TRBD1
CDR3 protein: CASSLGQGRSGNTIYF
CDR3 DNA: TGCGCCAGCAGCCTAGGACAGGGCCGCTCTGGAAACACCATATATTTT

clone size: once
V gene: TRBV9
J gene: TRBJ1-5
D gene: NA
CDR3 protein: CASSPRGYSNQPQHF
CDR3 DNA: TGTGCCAGCAGCCCCCGAGGGTATAGCAATCAGCCCCAGCATTTT

clone size: NA
V gene: TRBV7-9
J gene: TRBJ1-5
D gene: NA
CDR3 protein: CASSLDYGGGPQHF
CDR3 DNA: TGTGCCAGCAGCTTAGATTATGGGGGAGGTCCCCAGCATTTT

clone size: NA
V gene: TRBV9
J gene: TRBJ2-2
D gene: NA
CDR3 protein: CASSGSSSANTGELFF
CDR3 DNA: TGTGCCAGCAGCGGGTCCTCTTCAGCGAACACCGGGGAGCTGTTTTTT

clone size: NA
V gene: TRBV7-9
J gene: TRBJ2-7
D gene: NA
CDR3 protein: CASTQPSSEGEQYF
CDR3 DNA: TGTGCCAGCACCCAGCCCTCTAGTGAGGGCGAGCAGTACTTC

clone size: NA
V gene: TRBV5-1
J gene: TRBJ2-3
D gene: NA
CDR3 protein: CASSFQGPDTQYF
CDR3 DNA: TGCGCCAGCAGCTTTCAGGGTCCAGATACGCAGTATTTT

clone size: NA
V gene: TRBV4-1
J gene: TRBJ2-3
D gene: TRBD2
CDR3 protein: CASSQDSSGRMADTQYF
CDR3 DNA: TGCGCCAGCAGCCAAGACTCGAGCGGGAGGATGGCAGATACGCAGTATTTT